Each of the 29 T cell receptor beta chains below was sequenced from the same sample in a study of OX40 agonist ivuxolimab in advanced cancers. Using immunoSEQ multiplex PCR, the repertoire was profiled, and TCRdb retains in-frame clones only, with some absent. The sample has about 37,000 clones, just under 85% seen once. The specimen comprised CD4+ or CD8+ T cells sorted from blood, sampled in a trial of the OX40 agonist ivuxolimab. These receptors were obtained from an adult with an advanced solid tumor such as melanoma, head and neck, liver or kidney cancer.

The CDR3 region has the DNA TGTGCCAGCAGAACCTTCGGACAGGGTTCCTACGAGCAGTACTTC. Its protein product is CASRTFGQGSYEQYF. V and J are TRBV6-5 and TRBJ2-7; 8 bases match TRBD1. Germline loops: CDR1 MNHEY, CDR2 SVGAGI. V lost 6 bases to trimming and J lost 1 base; unmatched junction nucleotides: 8. The CDR3 is 15 residues long.

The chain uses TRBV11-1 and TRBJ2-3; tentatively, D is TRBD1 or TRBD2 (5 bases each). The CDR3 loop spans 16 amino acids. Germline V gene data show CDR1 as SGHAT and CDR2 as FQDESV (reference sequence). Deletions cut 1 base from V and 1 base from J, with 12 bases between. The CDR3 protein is CASSLEGRGGTDTQYF. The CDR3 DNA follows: TGTGCCAGCAGCTTAGAAGGTAGGGGAGGCACAGATACGCAGTATTTT.

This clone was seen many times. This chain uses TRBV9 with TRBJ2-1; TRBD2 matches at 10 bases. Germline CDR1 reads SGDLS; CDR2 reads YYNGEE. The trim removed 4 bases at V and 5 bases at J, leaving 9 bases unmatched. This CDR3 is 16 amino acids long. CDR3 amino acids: CASSTRTSGVHNEQFF. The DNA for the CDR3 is TGTGCCAGCAGCACCCGTACTAGCGGGGTCCACAATGAGCAGTTCTTC.

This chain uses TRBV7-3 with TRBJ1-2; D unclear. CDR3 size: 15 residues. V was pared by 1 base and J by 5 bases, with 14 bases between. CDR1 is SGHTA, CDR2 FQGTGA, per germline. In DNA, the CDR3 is TGTGCCAGCAGCTTAATAGCCGGCACGAGTTATGGCTACACCTTC. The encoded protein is CASSLIAGTSYGYTF.

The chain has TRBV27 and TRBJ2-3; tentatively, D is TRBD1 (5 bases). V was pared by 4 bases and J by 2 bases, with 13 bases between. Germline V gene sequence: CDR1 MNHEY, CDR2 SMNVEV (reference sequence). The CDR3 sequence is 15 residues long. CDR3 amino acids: CASSWVQGATDTQYF. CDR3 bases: TGTGCCAGCAGTTGGGTACAAGGGGCCACAGATACGCAGTATTTT.

The CDR3, as DNA: TGTGCCAGCACCAAGGACGGTTTTTATAGCAATCAGCCCCAGCATTTT. This gives the protein CASTKDGFYSNQPQHF. The chain links TRBV28 to TRBJ1-5; D ambiguous. The V end was cut by 7 bases, the J end by 0 bases, with 16 bases between. Germline V gives CDR1 MDHEN, CDR2 SYDVKM. CDR3 size: 16 residues. Full variable domain (remainder filled in from reference TRBV28 and TRBJ1-5): DVKVTQSSRYLVKRTGEKVFLECVQDMDHENMFWYRQDPGLGLRLIYFSYDVKMKEKGDIPEGYSVSREKKERFSLILESASTNQTSMYLCASTKDGFYSNQPQHFGDGTRLSIL.

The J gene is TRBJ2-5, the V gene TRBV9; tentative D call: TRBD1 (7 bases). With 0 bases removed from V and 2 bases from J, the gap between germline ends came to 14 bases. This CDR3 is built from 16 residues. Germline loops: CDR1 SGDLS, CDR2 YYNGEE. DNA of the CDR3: TGTGCCAGCAGCGTAGGGGCAGGGGGACTTCAAGAGACCCAGTACTTC. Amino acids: CASSVGAGGLQETQYF.

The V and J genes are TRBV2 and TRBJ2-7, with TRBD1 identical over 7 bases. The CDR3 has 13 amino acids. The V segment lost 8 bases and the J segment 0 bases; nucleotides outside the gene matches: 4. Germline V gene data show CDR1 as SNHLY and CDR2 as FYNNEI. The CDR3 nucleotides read TGTGCCAGCGACAGGGTGGGCTCCTACGAGCAGTACTTC. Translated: CASDRVGSYEQYF.

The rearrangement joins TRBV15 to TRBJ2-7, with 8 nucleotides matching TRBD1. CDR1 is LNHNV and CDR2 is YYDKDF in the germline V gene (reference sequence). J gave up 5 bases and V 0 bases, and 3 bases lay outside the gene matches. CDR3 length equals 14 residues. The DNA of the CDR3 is TGTGCCACCAGCAGAGATAGGACAGGGAACGAGCAGTACTTC. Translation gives CATSRDRTGNEQYF.

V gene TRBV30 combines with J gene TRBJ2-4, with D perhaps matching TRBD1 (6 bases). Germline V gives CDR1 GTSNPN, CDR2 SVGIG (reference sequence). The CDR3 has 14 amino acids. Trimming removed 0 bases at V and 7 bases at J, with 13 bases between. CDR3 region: CAWSVQGRWNIQYF. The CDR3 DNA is TGTGCCTGGAGTGTCCAGGGGCGCTGGAACATTCAGTACTTC.

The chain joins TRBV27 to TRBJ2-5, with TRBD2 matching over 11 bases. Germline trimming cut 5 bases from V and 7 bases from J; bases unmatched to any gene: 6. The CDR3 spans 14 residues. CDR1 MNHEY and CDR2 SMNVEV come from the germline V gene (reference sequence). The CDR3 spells CASSPLAGEGTQYF. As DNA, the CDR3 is TGTGCCAGCAGTCCACTAGCGGGGGAGGGGACCCAGTACTTC.

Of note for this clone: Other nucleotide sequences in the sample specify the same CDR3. Written as DNA, the CDR3 is TGCAGCGTTGGGGACAGGGGCTACGAGCAGTACTTC. Translating gives CSVGDRGYEQYF. The chain uses TRBV29-1 and TRBJ2-7; 10 nucleotides line up with TRBD1. CDR3 size: 12 residues. V gave up 4 bases and J gave up 3 bases; unmatched junction bases: 0. Germline loops: CDR1 SQVTM, CDR2 ANQGSEA.

This chain's CDR3 is CASSPRREDTQYF. The CDR3 nucleotides read TGTGCCAGCAGTCCACGCCGGGAAGATACGCAGTATTTT. J is TRBJ2-3 and V is TRBV2, with a weak D call TRBD2 (5 bases). Germline V gene sequence: CDR1 SNHLY, CDR2 FYNNEI. The CDR3 totals 13 residues. V was trimmed by 5 bases and J by 5 bases, leaving 11 bases between them.

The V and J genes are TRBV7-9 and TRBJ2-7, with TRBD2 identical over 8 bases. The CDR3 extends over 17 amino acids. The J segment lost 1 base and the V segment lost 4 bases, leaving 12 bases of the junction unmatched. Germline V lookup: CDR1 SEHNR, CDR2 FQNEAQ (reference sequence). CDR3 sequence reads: CASSSYTMGLESYEQYF. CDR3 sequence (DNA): TGTGCCAGCAGCTCATATACCATGGGACTAGAGTCCTACGAGCAGTACTTC.

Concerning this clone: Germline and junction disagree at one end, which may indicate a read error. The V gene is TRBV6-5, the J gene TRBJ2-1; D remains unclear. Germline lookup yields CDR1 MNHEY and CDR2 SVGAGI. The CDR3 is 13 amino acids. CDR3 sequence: CASSVPSHNEQFF. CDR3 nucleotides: TGTGCCAGCAGTGTACCCTCCCACAATGAGCAGTTCTTC.

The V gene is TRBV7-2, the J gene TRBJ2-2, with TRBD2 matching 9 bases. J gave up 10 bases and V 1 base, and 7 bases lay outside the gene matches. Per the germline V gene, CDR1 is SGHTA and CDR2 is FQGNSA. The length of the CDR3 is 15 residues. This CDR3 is CASSLVAGGHQELFF. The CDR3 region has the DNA TGTGCCAGCAGCTTAGTTGCGGGAGGGCATCAGGAGCTGTTTTTT.

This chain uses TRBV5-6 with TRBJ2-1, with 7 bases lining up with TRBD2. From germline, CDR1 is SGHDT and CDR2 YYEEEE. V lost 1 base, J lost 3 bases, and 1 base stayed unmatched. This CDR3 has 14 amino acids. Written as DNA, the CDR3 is TGTGCCAGCAGCTTGCCTAGCGGCTACAATGAGCAGTTCTTC. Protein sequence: CASSLPSGYNEQFF.

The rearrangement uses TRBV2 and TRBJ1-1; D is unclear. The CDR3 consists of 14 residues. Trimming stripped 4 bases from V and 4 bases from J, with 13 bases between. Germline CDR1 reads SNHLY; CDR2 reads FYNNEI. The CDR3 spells CASSGDVGSTEAFF. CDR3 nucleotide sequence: TGTGCCAGCAGTGGGGATGTGGGGAGCACTGAAGCTTTCTTT.

In DNA form, the CDR3 reads TGTGCTAGTGGTTTAACCCAGGGTTCTGGAAACACCATATATTTT. This gives the protein CASGLTQGSGNTIYF. The chain couples TRBV12-5 to TRBJ1-3; tentative D call: TRBD1 (5 bases). With 3 bases removed from V and 1 base from J, the gap between germline ends came to 10 bases. The CDR3 runs 15 residues. Germline V gene sequence: CDR1 LGHNT, CDR2 FRNRAP.

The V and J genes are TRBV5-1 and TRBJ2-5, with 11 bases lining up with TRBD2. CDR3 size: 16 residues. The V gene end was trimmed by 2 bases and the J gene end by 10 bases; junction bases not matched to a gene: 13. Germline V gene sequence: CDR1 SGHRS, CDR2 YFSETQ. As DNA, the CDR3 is TGCGCCAGCAGCTTTTATCCCGGGACTAGCGGAAGGGACCAGTACTTC. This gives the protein CASSFYPGTSGRDQYF. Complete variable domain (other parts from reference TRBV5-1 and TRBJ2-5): KAGVTQTPRYLIKTRGQQVTLSCSPISGHRSVSWYQQTPGQGLQFLFEYFSETQRNKGNFPGRFSGRQFSNSRSEMNVSTLELGDSALYLCASSFYPGTSGRDQYFGPGTRLLVL.

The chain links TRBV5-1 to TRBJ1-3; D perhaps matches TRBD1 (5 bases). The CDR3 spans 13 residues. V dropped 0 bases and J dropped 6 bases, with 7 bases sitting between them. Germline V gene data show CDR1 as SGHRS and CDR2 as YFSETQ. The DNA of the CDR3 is TGCGCCAGCAGCTTGGACAGGTTAAACACCATATATTTT. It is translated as CASSLDRLNTIYF.

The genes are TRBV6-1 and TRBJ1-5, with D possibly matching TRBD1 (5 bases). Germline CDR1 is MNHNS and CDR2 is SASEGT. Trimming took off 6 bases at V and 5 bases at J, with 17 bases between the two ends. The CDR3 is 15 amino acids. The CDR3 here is CASSPRRVEDQPQHF. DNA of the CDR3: TGTGCCAGCAGCCCCCGCAGGGTCGAGGATCAGCCCCAGCATTTT.

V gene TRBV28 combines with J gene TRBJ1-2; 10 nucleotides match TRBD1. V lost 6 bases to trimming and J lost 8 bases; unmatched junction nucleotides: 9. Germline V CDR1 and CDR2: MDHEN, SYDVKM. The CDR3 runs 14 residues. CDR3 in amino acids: CASSTRQGAGGYTF. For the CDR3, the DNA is TGTGCCAGCAGCACTAGACAGGGGGCGGGAGGCTACACCTTC.

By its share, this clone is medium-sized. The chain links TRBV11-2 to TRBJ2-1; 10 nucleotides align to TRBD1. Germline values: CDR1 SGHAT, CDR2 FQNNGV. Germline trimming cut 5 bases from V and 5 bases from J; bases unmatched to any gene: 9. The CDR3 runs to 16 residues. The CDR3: CASSILPGQGNNEQFF. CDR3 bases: TGTGCCAGCAGCATCCTTCCGGGACAGGGGAACAATGAGCAGTTCTTC.

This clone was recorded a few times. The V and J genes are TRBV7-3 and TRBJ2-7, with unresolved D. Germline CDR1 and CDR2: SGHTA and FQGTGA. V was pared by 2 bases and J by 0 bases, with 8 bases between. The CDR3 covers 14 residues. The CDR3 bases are TGTGCCAGCAGCTTAGATCCGGACTCCTACGAGCAGTACTTC. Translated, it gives CASSLDPDSYEQYF.

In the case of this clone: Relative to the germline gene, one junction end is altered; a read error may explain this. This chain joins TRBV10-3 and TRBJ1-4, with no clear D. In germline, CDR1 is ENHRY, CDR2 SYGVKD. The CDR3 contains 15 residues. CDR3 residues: CAIGESERHNEKLFF. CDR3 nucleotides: TGTGCCATCGGTGAGTCGGAACGGCATAATGAAAAACTGTTTTTT.

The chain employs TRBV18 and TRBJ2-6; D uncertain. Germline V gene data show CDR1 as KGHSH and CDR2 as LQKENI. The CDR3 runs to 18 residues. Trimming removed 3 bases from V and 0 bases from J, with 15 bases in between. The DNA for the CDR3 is TGTGCCAGCTCACCCTTGGTAGGCAGACTCTCTGGGGCCAACGTCCTGACTTTC. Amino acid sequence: CASSPLVGRLSGANVLTF.

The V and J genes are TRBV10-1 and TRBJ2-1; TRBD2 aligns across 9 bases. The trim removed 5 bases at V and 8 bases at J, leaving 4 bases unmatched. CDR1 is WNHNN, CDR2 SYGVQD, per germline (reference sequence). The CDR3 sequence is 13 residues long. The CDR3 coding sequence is TGCGCCAGCAGTTTCGTAGCGGGAGATGAGCAGTTCTTC. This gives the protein CASSFVAGDEQFF.

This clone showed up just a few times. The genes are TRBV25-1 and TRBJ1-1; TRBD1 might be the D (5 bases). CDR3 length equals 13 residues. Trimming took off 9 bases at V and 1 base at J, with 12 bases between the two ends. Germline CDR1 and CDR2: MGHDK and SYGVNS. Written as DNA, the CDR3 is TGTGCCAGTAGCAGGGTGGGGAACACTGAAGCTTTCTTT. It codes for CASSRVGNTEAFF.